The 14 T cell receptor beta chains in this list originate from one sample, sequenced in a study of T cell changes during pregnancy in multiple sclerosis. Only in-frame clones appear in the TCRdb table, and some are missing; sequencing was by immunoSEQ multiplex PCR. This sample has around 42,000 clones, with approximately 89% found just once. Material: peripheral blood, obtained in the first trimester of pregnancy. These receptors all stem from a female donor in good health, enrolled as a control in a pregnancy study.

The chain has TRBV7-2 and TRBJ1-1, with D maybe TRBD1 (6 bases). Trimming left V 5 bases short and J 1 base short, with 8 bases between. There are 13 residues in the CDR3. Germline V gene lookup returns CDR1 SGHTA and CDR2 FQGNSA. The DNA of the CDR3 is TGTGCCAGCAGCGTACAGGGGAACACTGAAGCTTTCTTT. Amino acids: CASSVQGNTEAFF.

This chain connects TRBV11-2 to TRBJ2-7; 7 bases are shared with TRBD2. Germline loops: CDR1 SGHAT, CDR2 FQNNGV. The CDR3 is 16 amino acids. The V segment lost 1 base and the J segment 1 base; nucleotides outside the gene matches: 7. CDR3 sequence: CASSLGWGGPSYEQYF. The CDR3 nucleotides read TGTGCCAGCAGCTTAGGTTGGGGAGGGCCTTCCTACGAGCAGTACTTC.

The chain carries TRBV5-1 and TRBJ2-2; 9 bases agree with TRBD1. Germline V gene lookup returns CDR1 SGHRS and CDR2 YFSETQ. This CDR3 region has 16 residues. The junction had 6 bases not matched to a gene; V was cut back by 3 bases and J by 3 bases. The CDR3 spells CASSYRTGADTGELFF. In DNA, the CDR3 is TGCGCCAGCAGCTACCGGACAGGGGCGGACACCGGGGAGCTGTTTTTT. The full variable domain, rest sourced from reference TRBV5-1 and TRBJ2-2, is KAGVTQTPRYLIKTRGQQVTLSCSPISGHRSVSWYQQTPGQGLQFLFEYFSETQRNKGNFPGRFSGRQFSNSRSEMNVSTLELGDSALYLCASSYRTGADTGELFFGEGSRLTVL.

On this clone itself: Different DNA sequences within this sample yield the same CDR3. V usage is TRBV7-2 and J usage is TRBJ1-5; D possibly corresponds to TRBD1 (6 bases). The CDR3 runs to 15 residues. Deletions cut 2 bases from V and 0 bases from J, with 8 bases between. CDR1 and CDR2 (germline): SGHTA, FQGNSA. This chain's CDR3 is CASSLTQGSNQPQHF. Here the CDR3 DNA reads TGTGCCAGCAGCTTAACACAGGGTAGCAATCAGCCCCAGCATTTT.

The chain uses TRBV2 and TRBJ2-7; D is possibly TRBD1 (5 bases). V dropped 0 bases and J dropped 2 bases, with 11 bases sitting between them. The CDR3 spans 15 residues. CDR1 SNHLY and CDR2 FYNNEI come from the germline V gene. CDR3 region: CASSEALGEAYEQYF. Written as DNA, the CDR3 is TGTGCCAGCAGTGAAGCGCTAGGGGAAGCCTACGAGCAGTACTTC.

V is TRBV30 and J is TRBJ1-2; 11 nucleotides align to TRBD1. The CDR3 sequence is 14 residues long. Germline CDR1 is GTSNPN and CDR2 is SVGIG (reference sequence). V gave up 1 base and J gave up 8 bases; unmatched junction bases: 6. For the CDR3, the DNA is TGTGCCTGGAGTGGGGACAGGGGGAATAGAGGCTACACCTTC. Amino acids: CAWSGDRGNRGYTF.

The chain carries TRBV2 and TRBJ1-1; D possibly corresponds to TRBD1 (6 bases). CDR1 and CDR2 (germline): SNHLY, FYNNEI. This CDR3 has 15 amino acids. Trimming removed 4 bases at V and 4 bases at J, with 16 bases between. CDR3 nucleotide sequence: TGTGCCAGCAGTGCCGCCCTTAGGGGGTTCACTGAAGCTTTCTTT. Protein: CASSAALRGFTEAFF.

The chain uses TRBV7-6 and TRBJ2-2; TRBD2 aligns across 7 bases. V was pared by 1 base and J by 0 bases, with 8 bases of the junction left unmatched. Germline V CDR1 and CDR2: SGHVS, FNYEAQ. This CDR3 has 18 residues. The CDR3 DNA reads as TGTGCCAGCAGCTTAGGGGCTAGCGGTACCGCGAACACCGGGGAGCTGTTTTTT. Translated: CASSLGASGTANTGELFF.

The chain's CDR3 is CASSLSRGGYTEAFF. The DNA for the CDR3 is TGTGCCAGCAGCTTATCACGGGGGGGATACACTGAAGCTTTCTTT. The rearrangement joins TRBV7-2 to TRBJ1-1; D possibly corresponds to TRBD1 (5 bases). This CDR3 has 15 residues. Germline loops: CDR1 SGHTA, CDR2 FQGNSA. The ends were cut back, 2 bases at V and 3 bases at J, with 13 bases in the middle.

The chain links TRBV7-7 to TRBJ2-5; TRBD1 is a possible D gene (6 bases). From germline, CDR1 is SSHAT and CDR2 FNYEAQ (reference sequence). Trimming pared 5 bases from V and 5 bases from J, leaving 21 bases between. The CDR3 totals 16 residues. Written as DNA, the CDR3 is TGTGCCAGCAGCCCTCTCGTCGCAGGGGCTTTTGAGACCCAGTACTTC. Translated, it gives CASSPLVAGAFETQYF.

DNA for the CDR3: TGTGCCAGCAGCTTGAGCCCCGATGTCCGCGGCGAGCAGTACTTC. It codes for CASSLSPDVRGEQYF. The rearrangement links TRBV5-6 to TRBJ2-7; D call uncertain. Germline V gene data show CDR1 as SGHDT and CDR2 as YYEEEE. This CDR3 contains 15 residues. V lost 1 base and J lost 6, with 17 bases in between.

The rearrangement uses TRBV12-5 and TRBJ1-5; 8 bases align to TRBD1. The junction had 14 bases not matched to a gene; V was cut back by 6 bases and J by 4 bases. The CDR3 contains 17 residues. Germline V gives CDR1 LGHNT, CDR2 FRNRAP. Here the CDR3 DNA reads TGTGCTAGTGGGTGGGGACAGGTCCTCGTCGGGAATCAGCCCCAGCATTTT. Translation gives CASGWGQVLVGNQPQHF.

In this sample, this clone turned up a few times. The chain recombines TRBV9 with TRBJ1-2; 7 positions match TRBD1. The CDR3 runs to 13 residues. With V trimmed by 3 bases and J by 8 bases, 7 bases remained unmatched. Germline lookup yields CDR1 SGDLS and CDR2 YYNGEE. The CDR3 sequence is CASSATGVYGYTF. CDR3 sequence (DNA): TGTGCCAGCAGCGCTACAGGGGTTTACGGCTACACCTTC.

This chain joins TRBV6-4 and TRBJ2-1, with 9 positions matching TRBD2. The CDR3 totals 15 residues. Trimming cost V 0 bases and J 5 bases; bases outside gene matches: 2. CDR1 and CDR2 from the germline V gene are MRHNA and SNTAGT. The CDR3 sequence: CASSDSTSGHNEQFF. CDR3 DNA: TGTGCCAGCAGTGACTCTACTAGCGGGCACAATGAGCAGTTCTTC.